These 31 T cell receptor beta chains were all obtained from the same sample, sequenced in a study of cytomegalovirus exposure and HLA in healthy donors. The PCR employed 60 Vbeta primers together with 13 Jbeta primers. Assay: immunoSEQ multiplex PCR; the TCRdb copy retains only in-frame clones and omits some. The table has roughly 260,000 clones, 84% seen once. The sequenced sample was PBMCs. The receptors originated from a woman between 40 and 55 years old in good health and CMV-seropositive.

The chain combines TRBV28 with TRBJ2-7, with a tentative D call TRBD1 (5 bases). This CDR3 is built from 11 residues. Per germline, CDR1 MDHEN and CDR2 SYDVKM. Deletions cut 5 bases from V and 9 bases from J, with 11 bases between. The CDR3 sequence is CASSVGQGQYF. The CDR3 nucleotides are TGTGCCAGCAGTGTAGGACAAGGGCAGTACTTC. The whole variable domain, filled in from reference TRBV28 and TRBJ2-7, reads DVKVTQSSRYLVKRTGEKVFLECVQDMDHENMFWYRQDPGLGLRLIYFSYDVKMKEKGDIPEGYSVSREKKERFSLILESASTNQTSMYLCASSVGQGQYFGPGTRLTVT.

The CDR3 spells CASSQELEDRNQPQHF. Written as DNA, the CDR3 is TGCGCCAGCAGCCAAGAGTTGGAGGACAGAAATCAGCCCCAGCATTTT. This sequence joins TRBV4-3 and TRBJ1-5; D is perhaps TRBD1 (6 bases). V dropped 0 bases and J dropped 4 bases, with 13 bases sitting between them. This CDR3 region has 16 residues. Germline-derived CDR1 and CDR2 are LGHNA and YSLEER.

This clone was seen just once. The chain employs TRBV6-5 and TRBJ1-2; 8 bases are shared with TRBD1. V lost 6 bases, J lost 8 bases, and 11 bases stayed unmatched. In germline, CDR1 is MNHEY, CDR2 SVGAGI. The CDR3 length is 14 residues. The CDR3: CASRFGQGGRGYTF. The DNA of the CDR3 is TGTGCCAGCAGATTCGGACAGGGAGGAAGGGGCTACACCTTC.

The chain employs TRBV5-1 and TRBJ2-7, with 10 bases lining up with TRBD1. Losses at the gene ends were 6 bases for V and 4 bases for J; bases not matched to a gene: 7. Germline V gives CDR1 SGHRS, CDR2 YFSETQ. The CDR3 length is 14 residues. For the CDR3, the DNA is TGCGCCAGCACGCGGACAGGGGGGAGGTACGAGCAGTACTTC. Residues: CASTRTGGRYEQYF.

V is TRBV4-2 and J is TRBJ2-5; 8 bases line up with TRBD1. The germline V gene has CDR1 LGHNA and CDR2 YNFKEQ. Trimming at V came to 1 base and at J to 2 bases, leaving 3 bases not matched to a gene. The CDR3 has 15 amino acids. In DNA, the CDR3 is TGTGCCAGCAGCCAAGCGGACAGGGATCAAGAGACCCAGTACTTC. Translation gives CASSQADRDQETQYF.

CDR3 amino acids: CSVGAKDTEAFF. The CDR3 DNA is TGCAGCGTTGGCGCAAAAGACACTGAAGCTTTCTTT. The V gene is TRBV29-1, the J gene TRBJ1-1, with D hard to call. With 4 bases removed from V and 3 bases from J, the gap between germline ends came to 9 bases. Germline CDR1 reads SQVTM; CDR2 reads ANQGSEA. The CDR3 is made up of 12 amino acids.

CDR3 sequence (DNA): TGTGCCAGCAGCTTGATCGGCGGAAACCAAGAGACCCAGTACTTC. Translated: CASSLIGGNQETQYF. The J gene is TRBJ2-5, the V gene TRBV5-4, with D unresolved. The V gene's germline CDR1 is SGHNT and CDR2 YYREEE (reference sequence). CDR3 length: 15 amino acids. Trimming pared 1 base from V and 0 bases from J, leaving 10 bases between.

V is TRBV7-6 and J is TRBJ1-1; 11 bases align to TRBD1. CDR3 size: 17 residues. V trimming: 3 bases; J trimming: 4 bases; junction bases outside the gene matches: 10. Germline lookup yields CDR1 SGHVS and CDR2 FNYEAQ. For the CDR3, the DNA is TGTGCCAGCAGCTTTCGGGACAGGGGGACAGGGTCCACTGAAGCTTTCTTT. It codes for CASSFRDRGTGSTEAFF.

The chain links TRBV30 to TRBJ2-3; the D gene is possibly TRBD2 (6 bases). CDR3 length equals 11 residues. Trimming cost V 8 bases and J 0 bases, with 6 bases left between them. CDR1 and CDR2 (germline): GTSNPN, SVGIG (reference sequence). In DNA, the CDR3 is TGTGCCGGGACTAGCACAGATACGCAGTATTTT. It specifies CAGTSTDTQYF.

V and J are TRBV27 and TRBJ2-3; D call uncertain. CDR1 and CDR2 (germline): MNHEY, SMNVEV (reference sequence). Trimming stripped 6 bases from V and 4 bases from J, with 14 bases between. This CDR3 has 14 residues. CDR3: CASRPLPGSDTQYF. The CDR3 DNA sequence: TGTGCCAGCAGACCACTCCCCGGTTCAGATACGCAGTATTTT.

The gene calls are TRBV14 and TRBJ2-1; 8 bases agree with TRBD2. Germline V gene sequence: CDR1 SGHDN, CDR2 FVKESK. The CDR3 totals 19 residues. The trim removed 0 bases at V and 0 bases at J, leaving 10 bases unmatched. The CDR3 protein is CASSQDRAGGRSSYNEQFF. The DNA for the CDR3 is TGTGCCAGCAGCCAAGATAGGGCGGGAGGCCGAAGCTCCTACAATGAGCAGTTCTTC.

The chain recombines TRBV2 with TRBJ2-2, with 8 nucleotides matching TRBD2. The CDR3 consists of 15 residues. Germline CDR1 and CDR2: SNHLY and FYNNEI. With 8 bases clipped from V and 0 bases from J, the junction kept 5 bases outside the gene matches. The CDR3 protein is CASVRLATNTGELFF. CDR3 nucleotide sequence: TGTGCCAGCGTCAGACTAGCGACGAACACCGGGGAGCTGTTTTTT.

The genes are TRBV2 and TRBJ1-2, with D maybe TRBD1 (6 bases). Trimming stripped 7 bases from V and 4 bases from J, with 19 bases between. Germline V CDR1 and CDR2: SNHLY, FYNNEI. The CDR3 runs 15 residues. Here the CDR3 reads CASTRGGGVGYGYTF. CDR3 bases: TGTGCCAGCACCAGGGGAGGGGGAGTGGGCTATGGCTACACCTTC.

This clone was picked up a small number of times. The chain recombines TRBV5-5 with TRBJ2-1, with 10 nucleotides matching TRBD2. CDR1 and CDR2 from the germline V gene are SGHKS and YYEKEE (reference sequence). Trimming cost V 3 bases and J 7 bases; bases outside gene matches: 10. The CDR3 totals 16 residues. The CDR3 DNA reads as TGTGCCAGCAGCTGGGTGGGACTAGCGCGTTCGAATGAGCAGTTCTTC. The encoded protein is CASSWVGLARSNEQFF.

The chain joins TRBV9 to TRBJ2-2; 9 bases match TRBD2. Per germline, CDR1 SGDLS and CDR2 YYNGEE. The CDR3 is made up of 17 amino acids. Trimming removed 2 bases from V and 5 bases from J; junction bases left unmatched: 10. CDR3 DNA: TGTGCCAGCAGCGTGGGGGGTAGCGGGAGTAGGACCGGGGAGCTGTTTTTT. The encoded protein is CASSVGGSGSRTGELFF.

The V and J genes are TRBV19 and TRBJ2-7; 8 bases fit TRBD2. Per germline, CDR1 LNHDA and CDR2 SQIVND (reference sequence). V was clipped by 9 bases and J by 2 bases; unmatched bases: 6. The CDR3 length is 13 residues. The CDR3 sequence: CASGTRQTYEQYF. The CDR3 DNA reads as TGTGCCAGCGGGACTAGACAAACCTACGAGCAGTACTTC. The entire variable domain, with the rest obtained from reference TRBV19 and TRBJ2-7, is as follows: DGGITQSPKYLFRKEGQNVTLSCEQNLNHDAMYWYRQDPGQGLRLIYYSQIVNDFQKGDIAEGYSVSREKKESFPLTVTSAQKNPTAFYLCASGTRQTYEQYFGPGTRLTVT.

This clone was detected a few times. The chain has TRBV10-3 and TRBJ2-2, with 8 bases lining up with TRBD1. Germline-derived CDR1 and CDR2 are ENHRY and SYGVKD. This CDR3 spans 16 amino acids. J gave up 5 bases and V 3 bases, and 8 bases lay outside the gene matches. CDR3 bases: TGTGCCATCAGTGATCGTGACAGGGGACATACCGGGGAGCTGTTTTTT. It is translated as CAISDRDRGHTGELFF.

This chain connects TRBV7-2 to TRBJ2-2; D perhaps matches TRBD2 (6 bases). CDR1 is SGHTA and CDR2 is FQGNSA in the germline V gene. The CDR3 is 15 residues long. V lost 1 base, J lost 6 bases, and 12 bases lay in between. CDR3 nucleotide sequence: TGTGCCAGCAGCTTAGATAGCGGAGGGTCCGGGGAGCTGTTTTTT. It yields the protein CASSLDSGGSGELFF.

The chain uses TRBV14 and TRBJ1-2, with TRBD1 as a possible D gene (6 bases). V lost 1 base, J lost 4 bases, and 10 bases lay in between. Per germline, CDR1 SGHDN and CDR2 FVKESK. The CDR3 is 14 amino acids. The CDR3, as DNA: TGTGCCAGCAGCCAAGCCAGGGGCGTCTATGGCTACACCTTC. It translates to CASSQARGVYGYTF.

The chain couples TRBV7-9 to TRBJ1-4, with 8 bases fitting TRBD1. The CDR3 runs 18 residues. J was trimmed by 4 bases and V by 4 bases; bases with no gene match: 14. The germline gives CDR1 SEHNR, CDR2 FQNEAQ (reference sequence). This CDR3 is CASSSGTGHLGGNEKLFF. The CDR3 DNA reads TGTGCCAGCAGCTCCGGGACAGGACATCTCGGGGGTAATGAAAAACTGTTTTTT.

The genes are TRBV6-5 and TRBJ1-5; TRBD1 is a possible D gene (6 bases). The CDR3 extends over 14 amino acids. CDR1 is MNHEY and CDR2 is SVGAGI in the germline V gene. The V end was cut by 0 bases, the J end by 7 bases, with 10 bases between. In nucleotides, the CDR3 is TGTGCCAGCAGTTACTCTCGGGGGGCCCAGCCCCAGCATTTT. This gives the protein CASSYSRGAQPQHF.

This chain connects TRBV5-4 to TRBJ2-5; 8 bases line up with TRBD2. The CDR3 runs 15 residues. CDR1 is SGHNT and CDR2 is YYREEE in the germline V gene (reference sequence). The V and J ends lost 0 bases and 4 bases, in that order; junction bases with no gene match: 5. CDR3 sequence: CASSLGGGRSETQYF. The CDR3 DNA reads TGTGCCAGCAGCTTGGGAGGCGGGAGGTCAGAGACCCAGTACTTC.

This clone was counted a single time. The chain combines TRBV25-1 with TRBJ2-7, with 10 bases fitting TRBD1. V lost 5 bases, J lost 3 bases, and 7 bases stayed unmatched. Germline loops: CDR1 MGHDK, CDR2 SYGVNS. The length of the CDR3 is 15 residues. The CDR3 DNA reads as TGTGCCAGCAGTCCTGAAGGGACAGGGGACTACGAGCAGTACTTC. The encoded protein is CASSPEGTGDYEQYF.

CDR3 sequence: CAILSGDFTEAFF. The CDR3 DNA follows: TGTGCCATCCTATCAGGGGATTTTACTGAAGCTTTCTTT. The chain joins TRBV28 to TRBJ1-1; the D gene is possibly TRBD1 (6 bases). With 10 bases removed from V and 5 bases from J, the gap between germline ends came to 17 bases. This CDR3 spans 13 amino acids. Germline lookup yields CDR1 MDHEN and CDR2 SYDVKM. The variable domain in full, completed from reference TRBV28 and TRBJ1-1, reads DVKVTQSSRYLVKRTGEKVFLECVQDMDHENMFWYRQDPGLGLRLIYFSYDVKMKEKGDIPEGYSVSREKKERFSLILESASTNQTSMYLCAILSGDFTEAFFGQGTRLTVV.

Turning to this clone: The sample contains more than one DNA sequence encoding this CDR3. The rearrangement links TRBV18 to TRBJ1-4; maybe TRBD1 (6 bases). CDR3 length equals 13 residues. Trimming removed 5 bases from V and 6 bases from J, with 10 bases in between. Germline V gene lookup returns CDR1 KGHSH and CDR2 LQKENI. The CDR3 here is CASSSRTDEKLFF. CDR3 coding DNA: TGTGCCAGCTCATCTCGGACAGATGAAAAACTGTTTTTT.

A remark on this clone: A much larger clone lies a single base off, so this may be a read error. This sequence joins TRBV7-9 and TRBJ1-4; D is unresolved. Germline-derived CDR1 and CDR2 are SEHNR and FQNEAQ (reference sequence). The CDR3 is made up of 11 amino acids. V was trimmed by 5 bases and J by 5 bases, leaving 3 bases between them. The CDR3 DNA follows: TGTGCCAGCAGCCAAAATGAAAAACTGTTTTTT. It translates to CASSQNEKLFF.

This clone was seen a few times. The chain employs TRBV6-5 and TRBJ2-7; 11 nucleotides agree with TRBD2. Losses at the gene ends were 6 bases for V and 2 bases for J; bases not matched to a gene: 6. The CDR3 is made up of 15 amino acids. CDR1 is MNHEY and CDR2 is SVGAGI in the germline V gene. The CDR3 is CASRDLAGGPYEQYF. The CDR3 nucleotides read TGTGCCAGCAGAGACTTAGCGGGAGGGCCCTACGAGCAGTACTTC.

The chain uses TRBV30 and TRBJ2-7, with 7 bases fitting TRBD1. The CDR3 consists of 14 residues. Germline CDR1 is GTSNPN and CDR2 is SVGIG (reference sequence). V lost 8 bases to trimming and J lost 2 bases; unmatched junction nucleotides: 12. The DNA of the CDR3 is TGTGCCCTTGACCGACAGGGCGGACCCTACGAGCAGTACTTC. This translates into CALDRQGGPYEQYF. Full variable domain (rest looked up from reference TRBV30 and TRBJ2-7): SQTIHQWPATLVQPVGSPLSLECTVEGTSNPNLYWYRQAAGRGLQLLFYSVGIGQISSEVPQNLSASRPQDRQFILSSKKLLLSDSGFYLCALDRQGGPYEQYFGPGTRLTVT.

V gene TRBV15 combines with J gene TRBJ2-1, with TRBD2 matching 7 bases. The CDR3 consists of 15 residues. Trimming at V came to 0 bases and at J to 7 bases, leaving 6 bases not matched to a gene. Germline V lookup: CDR1 LNHNV, CDR2 YYDKDF (reference sequence). The CDR3 spells CATSRDLGGSNEQFF. The CDR3 DNA reads as TGTGCCACCAGCAGAGATCTAGGCGGGAGTAATGAGCAGTTCTTC.

J is TRBJ1-2 and V is TRBV28, with TRBD1 identical over 7 bases. There are 14 residues in the CDR3. In germline, CDR1 is MDHEN, CDR2 SYDVKM. V shed 5 bases and J 3 bases; nucleotides not matched to a gene: 6. The CDR3 region is CASSKRQGYYGYTF. DNA of the CDR3: TGTGCCAGCAGTAAACGACAGGGATACTATGGCTACACCTTC.

The chain joins TRBV4-2 to TRBJ2-2; perhaps TRBD1 as D (6 bases). Germline-derived CDR1 and CDR2 are LGHNA and YNFKEQ. This CDR3 is 15 amino acids long. Trimming removed 3 bases at V and 5 bases at J, with 13 bases between. The CDR3 nucleotides read TGTGCCAGCAGCCAGGAAGGACAGTCTACCGGGGAGCTGTTTTTT. Residues: CASSQEGQSTGELFF.